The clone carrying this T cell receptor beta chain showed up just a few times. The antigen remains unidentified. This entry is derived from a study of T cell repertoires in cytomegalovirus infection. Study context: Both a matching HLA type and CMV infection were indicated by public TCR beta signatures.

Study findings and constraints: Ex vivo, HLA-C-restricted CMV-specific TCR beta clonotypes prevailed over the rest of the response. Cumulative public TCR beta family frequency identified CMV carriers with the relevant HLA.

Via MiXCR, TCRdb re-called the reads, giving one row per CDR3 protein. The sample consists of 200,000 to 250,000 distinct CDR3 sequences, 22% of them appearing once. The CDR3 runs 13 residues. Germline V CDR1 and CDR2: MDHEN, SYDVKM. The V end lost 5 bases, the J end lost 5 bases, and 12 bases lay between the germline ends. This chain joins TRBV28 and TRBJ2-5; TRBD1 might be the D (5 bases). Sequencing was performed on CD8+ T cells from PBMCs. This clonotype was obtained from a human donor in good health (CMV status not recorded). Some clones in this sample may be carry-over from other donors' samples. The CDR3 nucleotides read TGTGCCAGCAGTCTACAGGCGTTGGAGACCCAGTACTTC. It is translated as CASSLQALETQYF.